The clone carrying this T cell receptor (beta chain) was counted between two and nine times. This entry belongs to a study of shared T cell receptors in the human thymus. Germline assignment: CDR1 MDHEN and CDR2 SYDVKM. CDR3 length: 15 amino acids. Deletions cut 5 bases from V and 4 bases from J, with 17 bases between. Produced via immunoSEQ multiplex PCR; TCRdb's table is partial and in-frame only. The table records 700,000 or so clones, 80% to 90% of them present only once. These data also formed part of another study, on human thymus T cells. Per that paper: Infants served as donors; they were healthy and Finnish and were having corrective surgery for congenital heart defects. Corrective heart surgery yielded the resections from which the thymus tissue came.

The chain employs TRBV28 and TRBJ1-2; D uncertain. The sample consisted of thymocytes. The source is a girl under two years old with a congenital heart defect. CDR3 DNA sequence: TGTGCCAGCAGTCACGCAAACTACTTTTTCTATGGCTACACCTTC. It yields the protein CASSHANYFFYGYTF.